Below are 14 T cell receptor beta chains sequenced from a single sample in a study of early T cells in non-severe SARS-CoV-2 infection (dated by TCRdb to about 2021). Receptor libraries were prepared by 5' RACE. Sequencing relied on a NextSeq 500. TCRdb itself trimmed the public reads at Q25 with fastp, ran MiXCR and retained productive beta chains. CDR3 protein sequences are deduplicated, and each keeps its most common genes and DNA. The table for this sample lists 20,000 to 25,000 distinct CDR3 sequences; approximately 4.5% of them were counted only once. The ten largest clonotypes hold 15% to 20% of the sample. The sequencing input was whole blood. Receptors were obtained from an adult who was a healthcare worker with PCR-confirmed SARS-CoV-2 infection or an uninfected control (not recorded which).

This clonotype was found many times. CDR3 nucleotides: TGTGCCAGCAGTTTATCGACAGGGCGCAATCAGCCCCAGCATTTT. The encoded protein is CASSLSTGRNQPQHF. V and J are TRBV12-3 or TRBV12-4 and TRBJ1-5, with TRBD1 matching over 7 bases. V lost 2 bases to trimming and J lost 2 bases; unmatched junction nucleotides: 3. The CDR3 is 15 residues long.

There are many counts of this clonotype. The chain uses TRBV27 and TRBJ2-1; D not certain. This CDR3 contains 16 residues. CDR1 and CDR2 (germline): MNHEY, SMNVEV (reference sequence). Trimming cost V 7 bases and J 4 bases, with 20 bases left between them. The CDR3: CASKGFASRLYNEQFF. The DNA for the CDR3 is TGTGCCAGCAAGGGTTTTGCGTCCCGATTATACAATGAGCAGTTCTTC.

The chain employs TRBV6-2 or TRBV6-3 and TRBJ2-5; no firm D call. This CDR3 spans 14 amino acids. CDR1 is MNHEY, CDR2 SVGEGT, per germline. Trimming removed 4 bases from V and 2 bases from J, with 11 bases in between. The CDR3 region has the DNA TGTGCCAGCAGTTCGGCCGGTCCTCAAGAGACCCAGTACTTC. Its protein product is CASSSAGPQETQYF.

V and J are TRBV4-1 and TRBJ1-1, with a tentative D call TRBD1 (5 bases). The CDR3 consists of 15 residues. Germline V gene lookup returns CDR1 MGHRA and CDR2 YSYEKL. The V end was cut by 3 bases, the J end by 0 bases, with 11 bases between. The CDR3 nucleotides read TGCGCCAGCAGCCAGCCGACAGATCTGAACACTGAAGCTTTCTTT. Translating gives CASSQPTDLNTEAFF.

This clonotype was detected ten times or more. The V call is TRBV5-1, the J call TRBJ1-4; 8 bases agree with TRBD1. Germline CDR1 SGHRS, CDR2 YFSETQ. This CDR3 contains 14 residues. After removal of 4 bases from V and 8 bases from J, the junction contained 7 bases not matched to a gene. This CDR3 reads CASSLSTGAEKLFF. The CDR3 coding sequence is TGCGCCAGCAGCCTCTCGACAGGGGCGGAAAAACTGTTTTTT.

At least ten counts were recorded for this clonotype. This chain joins TRBV20-1 and TRBJ2-3; perhaps TRBD1 as D (5 bases). Germline V gives CDR1 DFQATT, CDR2 SNEGSKA (reference sequence). This CDR3 is 12 amino acids long. V was clipped by 0 bases and J by 6 bases, with 7 bases between them. CDR3 in amino acids: CSARERGDTQYF. The CDR3 nucleotides are TGCAGTGCTAGAGAAAGGGGTGATACGCAGTATTTT.

The gene calls are TRBV12-3 or TRBV12-4 and TRBJ1-2, with 7 bases that match TRBD1. The V segment lost 3 bases and the J segment 4 bases; nucleotides outside the gene matches: 2. The CDR3 covers 13 residues. The DNA of the CDR3 is TGTGCCAGCAGTTTCGGGACAGTCTATGGCTACACCTTC. It encodes CASSFGTVYGYTF.

This clonotype was found many times. This chain connects TRBV25-1 to TRBJ2-7; D is perhaps TRBD2 (7 bases). V was clipped by 2 bases and J by 6 bases, with 17 bases between them. Germline CDR1 reads MGHDK; CDR2 reads SYGVNS. This CDR3 is 15 amino acids long. For the CDR3, the DNA is TGTGCCAGCAGTGAAGCGCCCGTCGGGGGGCTCGAGCAGTACTTC. Translating it yields CASSEAPVGGLEQYF.

This clonotype was counted at least ten times. The chain combines TRBV12-3 or TRBV12-4 with TRBJ2-7; 8 nucleotides line up with TRBD2. CDR3 length equals 13 residues. V lost 6 bases and J lost 6; bases outside the gene matches: 7. CDR3 sequence reads: CASRSSGSSEQYF. As DNA, the CDR3 is TGTGCCAGCAGGTCAAGCGGGAGCTCCGAGCAGTACTTC.

This clonotype was observed many times. The chain has TRBV2 and TRBJ1-1; TRBD1 agrees at 10 bases. V trimming: 10 bases; J trimming: 4 bases; junction bases outside the gene matches: 9. The CDR3 consists of 14 residues. CDR1 SNHLY and CDR2 FYNNEI come from the germline V gene. The CDR3 DNA reads as TGTGCCACCGCCGGGACAGGGGATCGCACTGAAGCTTTCTTT. Its protein is CATAGTGDRTEAFF.

The chain has TRBV15 and TRBJ2-5; TRBD2 matches at 7 bases. Germline CDR1 is LNHNV and CDR2 is YYDKDF (reference sequence). After removal of 3 bases from V and 12 bases from J, the junction contained 10 bases not matched to a gene. The CDR3 is 13 residues long. The CDR3 DNA is TGTGCCACCAGCAGGGAGTACCTAGCGGTTAAGTACTTC. Translation: CATSREYLAVKYF.

Many counts were recorded for this clonotype. J is TRBJ2-7 and V is TRBV29-1, with TRBD1 matching over 9 bases. V gave up 5 bases and J gave up 5 bases; unmatched junction bases: 7. The CDR3 loop spans 13 amino acids. Germline assignment: CDR1 SQVTM and CDR2 ANQGSEA. The CDR3 reads CSVFTGGGDEQYF. The CDR3 DNA reads as TGCAGCGTTTTCACAGGGGGCGGAGACGAGCAGTACTTC.

This clonotype was picked up many times. This chain uses TRBV11-2 with TRBJ1-3, with 10 bases that match TRBD1. The CDR3 has 17 amino acids. Germline V gene sequence: CDR1 SGHAT, CDR2 FQNNGV. V was clipped by 4 bases and J by 4 bases; unmatched bases: 10. The CDR3 reads CASSSLTGGLNGNTIYF. The CDR3 DNA sequence: TGTGCCAGCAGCTCCCTGACAGGGGGCTTGAACGGAAACACCATATATTTT.

This clonotype came up many times. The CDR3 here is CAWSRQGNGYTF. CDR3 bases: TGTGCCTGGAGTAGACAGGGGAATGGCTACACCTTC. The chain employs TRBV30 and TRBJ1-2, with TRBD1 matching over 8 bases. The CDR3 length is 12 residues. The germline V gene has CDR1 GTSNPN and CDR2 SVGIG (reference sequence). With 2 bases clipped from V and 6 bases from J, the junction kept 2 bases outside the gene matches.